This T cell receptor beta chain is drawn from a study of blood T cell repertoires in COVID-19 (dated by TCRdb to 2020 to 2021). Concerning the study at large: The collaborator samples originated in the United States, Italy and Spain and spanned the acute and convalescent phases of COVID-19. Where available, HLA class I and class II types were obtained from metadata supplied by the sample provider rather than from assay-based typing. The prospective study material was composed of cDNA or gDNA derived from T cells, B-cell-depleted T cells, or PBMCs. The repertoires were made available in a free public database intended to serve as a resource for research on the immune response to SARS-CoV-2. The samples were drawn from two sources: the first 160 participants of the ongoing ImmuneRACE study, and 1,200 or so subjects contributed by 6 global collaborators. Deeply sampled blood TCRbeta repertoires from subjects exposed to, actively infected with, or recovered from COVID-19 were included in the dataset. The sample metadata nearly always contained a de-identified subject ID, COVID-19 status, age in years and sex.

Each collaborating institution followed its own protocols to collect whole blood in K2EDTA tubes. For TCRbeta analysis, collaborators shipped samples as frozen whole blood, isolated PBMCs, or DNA extracted from either of those sample types. The investigation overall reported the following: The amount of clinical and demographic metadata varied by source and participant and was provided uncurated.

As concerns this clone: Its specific antigen is unknown. No base qualities exist here, and no much larger clone lies one base off it.

The CDR3 holds 12 amino acids from the cysteine to the phenylalanine. CDR3 DNA is the only sequence kept; it has 36 bases, read in frame from the first base. Deletion took 4 bases off V and 3 bases off J, with a span of 6 bases between the germline ends. The germline V gene gives CDR1 as SGHAT and CDR2 as FQNNGV. TCRbeta CDR3 regions were amplified from genomic DNA using the immunoSEQ Assay, a bias-controlled multiplex PCR. Processing in the source paper ran as follows. Nucleated cell counts per sample were estimated from amplification of reference gene primers within the assay. To quantify the absolute abundance of each unique TCRbeta CDR3 rearrangement, sequence reads were collapsed and filtered. Productive Simpson clonality was computed per sample as the square root of Simpson's diversity index over productive rearrangements. In TCRdb, the immuneACCESS table is reduced to in-frame sequences with V and J assigned. These tables do not hold every clone; where another copy was compared, an unresolved V gene accounts for under half, and the others remain unexplained. V and J calls and clone size are those listed in that table; D and trimming were worked out from the DNA. Present in this sample are 250,000 to 350,000 clones, around four fifths of which were seen just once. In total, the top ten clones hold about 4% of the sample.

Sequenced material: peripheral blood. The source of this sequence is a woman aged 45 to 65 with active or convalescent COVID-19. This chain joins TRBV11-2 to TRBJ1-1, and perhaps TRBD1 as D gene, on 6 matching bases. The CDR3 sequence is CASSYRDTEAFF. The nucleotide sequence is given as TGTGCCAGCAGCTACAGGGACACTGAAGCTTTCTTT.